These 19 T cell receptor beta chains were sequenced from one sample in a study of cytomegalovirus exposure and HLA in healthy donors. Repertoires were generated with immunoSEQ multiplex PCR, while TCRdb's copy carries only in-frame clones and drops some. Counted here are some 150,000 clones, roughly 89% occurring once; the ten biggest clones make up around 3.4%. Sequenced: PBMCs. Source of these receptors: a woman younger than 35 in good health and CMV-seropositive.

The chain recombines TRBV2 with TRBJ1-5; TRBD1 agrees at 8 bases. The CDR3 has 15 residues. Germline values: CDR1 SNHLY, CDR2 FYNNEI. Germline trimming cut 0 bases from V and 3 bases from J; bases unmatched to any gene: 1. This chain's CDR3 is CASSEAGQDNQPQHF. The DNA of the CDR3 is TGTGCCAGCAGTGAAGCGGGACAGGACAATCAGCCCCAGCATTTT. Drawing the rest from reference TRBV2 and TRBJ1-5, the complete variable domain is EPEVTQTPSHQVTQMGQEVILRCVPISNHLYFYWYRQILGQKVEFLVSFYNNEISEKSEIFDDQFSVERPDGSNFTLKIRSTKLEDSAMYFCASSEAGQDNQPQHFGDGTRLSIL.

The V and J genes are TRBV9 and TRBJ2-5, with a weak D call TRBD1 (6 bases). V dropped 3 bases and J dropped 5 bases, with 14 bases sitting between them. The CDR3 sequence is 14 residues long. Germline values: CDR1 SGDLS, CDR2 YYNGEE. Here the CDR3 DNA reads TGTGCCAGCAGCGGCGGACAGAACAAGGAGACCCAGTACTTC. Translation: CASSGGQNKETQYF.

The V call is TRBV6-4, the J call TRBJ2-5; 11 bases agree with TRBD2. The CDR3 has 15 residues. V shed 4 bases, J shed 2 bases, and the junction held 3 bases outside the gene matches. CDR1 is MRHNA, CDR2 SNTAGT, per germline. CDR3 nucleotides: TGTGCCAGCAGTGTCACTAGCGGGGGACAAGAGACCCAGTACTTC. Translation: CASSVTSGGQETQYF.

V gene TRBV10-3 combines with J gene TRBJ1-4; 7 positions match TRBD1. The CDR3 extends over 13 amino acids. V lost 4 bases to trimming and J lost 8 bases; unmatched junction nucleotides: 4. The germline V gene has CDR1 ENHRY and CDR2 SYGVKD. Here the CDR3 reads CAISGQGDEKLFF. In DNA form, the CDR3 reads TGTGCCATCAGTGGACAGGGCGACGAAAAACTGTTTTTT.

The V gene is TRBV15, the J gene TRBJ2-7; 10 bases fit TRBD1. Germline loops: CDR1 LNHNV, CDR2 YYDKDF (reference sequence). J lost 6 bases, V lost 0 bases, and 8 bases had no gene match. The CDR3 is made up of 16 amino acids. CDR3 sequence (DNA): TGTGCCACCAGCAGAGACCGGACAGGGGGAGGCGGCGAGCAGTACTTC. Translation: CATSRDRTGGGGEQYF.

This clone was seen ten or more times. The chain carries TRBV25-1 and TRBJ2-7, with 7 nucleotides matching TRBD1. Germline assignment: CDR1 MGHDK and CDR2 SYGVNS. V trimming: 3 bases; J trimming: 0 bases; junction bases outside the gene matches: 2. The CDR3 is made up of 14 amino acids. The CDR3 DNA sequence: TGTGCCAGCAGTGACAGGGGGAGCTCCTACGAGCAGTACTTC. It is translated as CASSDRGSSYEQYF.

The genes are TRBV7-9 and TRBJ2-7; weak D call: TRBD2 (6 bases). V was trimmed by 11 bases and J by 0 bases, leaving 11 bases between them. Per the germline V gene, CDR1 is SEHNR and CDR2 is FQNEAQ (reference sequence). CDR3 length: 12 amino acids. CDR3 coding DNA: TGTGCCGGTAGCGGTAGCTCCTACGAGCAGTACTTC. Translation gives CAGSGSSYEQYF.

The chain joins TRBV11-2 to TRBJ1-3, with D unresolved. Germline V gives CDR1 SGHAT, CDR2 FQNNGV. V lost 0 bases and J 0 bases, leaving 12 bases between the germline ends. CDR3 length equals 17 residues. The CDR3 loop reads CASSLERRFLSGNTIYF. Written as DNA, the CDR3 is TGTGCCAGCAGCTTAGAGCGCCGGTTTCTCTCTGGAAACACCATATATTTT.

The chain uses TRBV10-3 and TRBJ2-7; TRBD1 agrees at 10 bases. With 2 bases clipped from V and 6 bases from J, the junction kept 7 bases outside the gene matches. Germline CDR1 is ENHRY and CDR2 is SYGVKD. The CDR3 is 15 residues long. CDR3 in DNA: TGTGCCATCAGTGAGGGGGACAGGGGTTTTTCCGAGCAGTACTTC. Translation gives CAISEGDRGFSEQYF.

The chain employs TRBV11-2 and TRBJ2-7; unclear D gene. Trimming pared 1 base from V and 4 bases from J, leaving 5 bases between. The CDR3 extends over 12 amino acids. The germline V gene has CDR1 SGHAT and CDR2 FQNNGV. The CDR3 nucleotides read TGTGCCAGCAGCTTAGTAGTATACGAGCAGTACTTC. Residues: CASSLVVYEQYF.

The chain has TRBV7-8 and TRBJ2-2, with 12 bases matching TRBD2. In germline, CDR1 is SGHVS, CDR2 FQNEAQ. V was clipped by 5 bases and J by 4 bases; unmatched bases: 5. The CDR3 loop spans 16 amino acids. The CDR3, as DNA: TGTGCCAGCAGCACCCGGACTAGCGGGACCACCGGGGAGCTGTTTTTT. Its protein is CASSTRTSGTTGELFF. Full variable domain (remainder filled in from reference TRBV7-8 and TRBJ2-2): GAGVSQSPRYKVAKRGQDVALRCDPISGHVSLFWYQQALGQGPEFLTYFQNEAQLDKSGLPSDRFFAERPEGSVSTLKIQRTQQEDSAVYLCASSTRTSGTTGELFFGEGSRLTVL.

The CDR3: CASSIDHRAGELFF. For the CDR3, the DNA is TGTGCCAGTAGTATAGATCACAGGGCCGGGGAGCTGTTTTTT. The genes are TRBV19 and TRBJ2-2; possibly TRBD1 for D (6 bases). Trimming stripped 0 bases from V and 6 bases from J, with 8 bases between. Per germline, CDR1 LNHDA and CDR2 SQIVND (reference sequence). This CDR3 spans 14 amino acids.

CDR3 sequence reads: CASSQGGTGSYEQYF. The CDR3 DNA follows: TGTGCCAGCAGCCAAGGGGGTACAGGCTCCTACGAGCAGTACTTC. J is TRBJ2-7 and V is TRBV4-2; TRBD1 might be the D (5 bases). V was trimmed by 1 base and J by 0 bases, leaving 10 bases between them. Germline V gene sequence: CDR1 LGHNA, CDR2 YNFKEQ. This CDR3 spans 15 amino acids.

This rearrangement joins TRBV5-6 to TRBJ2-5, with 11 bases that match TRBD2. Germline lookup yields CDR1 SGHDT and CDR2 YYEEEE. V shed 1 base and J 2 bases; nucleotides not matched to a gene: 7. This CDR3 region has 17 residues. CDR3 bases: TGTGCCAGCAGCTTGCGTTCTAGCGGGAGGAGGCAAGAGACCCAGTACTTC. Amino acid sequence: CASSLRSSGRRQETQYF.

The chain has TRBV5-1 and TRBJ1-2; tentatively, D is TRBD1 (6 bases). The V end lost 0 bases, the J end lost 8 bases, and 14 bases lay between the germline ends. Germline V gene sequence: CDR1 SGHRS, CDR2 YFSETQ. This CDR3 has 14 residues. CDR3 DNA: TGCGCCAGCAGCTTGGCCGCGGGGGCTGGAGGCTACACCTTC. Residues: CASSLAAGAGGYTF. Variable domain in full (rest from reference TRBV5-1 and TRBJ1-2): KAGVTQTPRYLIKTRGQQVTLSCSPISGHRSVSWYQQTPGQGLQFLFEYFSETQRNKGNFPGRFSGRQFSNSRSEMNVSTLELGDSALYLCASSLAAGAGGYTFGSGTRLTVV.

The chain uses TRBV29-1 and TRBJ2-6, with D possibly being TRBD2 (5 bases). Trimming cost V 4 bases and J 4 bases, with 20 bases left between them. The CDR3 consists of 17 residues. CDR1 SQVTM and CDR2 ANQGSEA come from the germline V gene. CDR3 region: CSVVLTQTPGGANVLTF. CDR3 nucleotides: TGCAGCGTTGTACTAACACAGACCCCGGGAGGGGCCAACGTCCTGACTTTC.

V gene TRBV23-1 combines with J gene TRBJ2-3, with a weak D call TRBD2 (5 bases). Being an ORF, TRBV23-1 has a function that is uncertain. The ends were cut back, 6 bases at V and 9 bases at J, with 10 bases in the middle. CDR3 length equals 11 residues. This CDR3 is CASRCEGTQYF. The CDR3 region has the DNA TGCGCCAGCAGGTGTGAGGGAACGCAGTATTTT.

The V and J genes are TRBV7-9 and TRBJ2-2; D gene uncertain. The CDR3 has 14 residues. The V and J ends lost 4 bases and 6 bases respectively, with 12 bases between them. Germline CDR1 reads SEHNR; CDR2 reads FQNEAQ (reference sequence). The CDR3 bases are TGTGCCAGCAGCTCCTCCTTACCAGCCGGGGAGCTGTTTTTT. This translates into CASSSSLPAGELFF. Filled out from reference TRBV7-9 and TRBJ2-2, the complete variable domain reads DTGVSQNPRHKITKRGQNVTFRCDPISEHNRLYWYRQTLGQGPEFLTYFQNEAQLEKSRLLSDRFSAERPKGSFSTLEIQRTEQGDSAMYLCASSSSLPAGELFFGEGSRLTVL.

This clone was recorded once. In the same sample, other DNA sequences code for this CDR3. This chain joins TRBV4-1 and TRBJ2-7; TRBD2 might be the D (5 bases). V dropped 0 bases and J dropped 2 bases, with 14 bases sitting between them. Germline CDR1 reads MGHRA; CDR2 reads YSYEKL. The CDR3 covers 16 residues. CDR3 loop: CASSQDDSRGTYEQYF. The CDR3 DNA is TGCGCCAGCAGCCAAGATGACTCCCGGGGAACCTACGAGCAGTACTTC.